This is a list of T cell receptor beta chains from one sample in a study of early T cells in non-severe SARS-CoV-2 infection. One entry per CDR3 protein, called by TCRdb with MiXCR from the 5' RACE reads. The sample yields around 40,000 distinct CDR3 sequences, approximately 10% seen once. The sample was whole blood. These receptors all stem from an adult who was a healthcare worker with PCR-confirmed SARS-CoV-2 infection or an uninfected control (not recorded which). Both conserved end residues are part of each CDR3. D genes are given only for firm matches. Only part of the rows carry a size: once, few, many, or a class if the clone is expanded.

v_call	clone_size	j_call	d_call	cdr3_aa	cdr3_nt
TRBV19	few	TRBJ2-1	TRBD1	CASSIGQGNYNEQFF	TGTGCCAGTAGTATAGGACAGGGGAATTACAATGAGCAGTTCTTC
TRBV6-5	few	TRBJ1-4	TRBD1	CASTKQGEKLFF	TGTGCCAGCACCAAACAGGGGGAAAAACTGTTTTTT
TRBV10-3	many	TRBJ2-1	NA	CAISESRQGNNEQFF	TGTGCCATCAGTGAGTCGAGACAAGGCAACAATGAGCAGTTCTTC
TRBV9	NA	TRBJ1-6	TRBD1	CASSASLDRRKLGNSPLHF	TGTGCCAGCAGCGCCTCCCTGGACAGGCGGAAATTAGGTAATTCACCCCTCCACTTT
TRBV18	many	TRBJ1-1	TRBD1	CASSPGQGNTEAFF	TGTGCCAGCTCACCGGGACAGGGGAACACTGAAGCTTTCTTT
TRBV7-2	few	TRBJ2-3	NA	CASSRLETIDTQYF	TGTGCCAGCAGCCGTCTAGAGACGATAGATACGCAGTATTTT
TRBV30	few	TRBJ2-3	NA	CAWSDPRPSRETQYF	TGTGCCTGGAGTGACCCCAGGCCCTCAAGGGAGACGCAGTATTTT
TRBV7-9	few	TRBJ2-1	TRBD1	CASSLGQEIYNEQFF	TGTGCCAGCAGCCTGGGACAGGAGATTTACAATGAGCAGTTCTTC
TRBV11-2	few	TRBJ2-2	TRBD2	CASSLSWLAGRANTGELFF	TGTGCCAGCAGCTTGTCGTGGCTAGCGGGGAGAGCGAACACCGGGGAGCTGTTTTTT
TRBV6-2/TRBV6-3	few	TRBJ1-5	NA	CASSYSAGYYSNQPQHF	TGTGCCAGCAGTTACTCAGCAGGTTACTATAGCAATCAGCCCCAGCATTTT
TRBV7-9	NA	TRBJ1-6	NA	CASSLLEGPNSPLHF	TGTGCCAGCAGCTTATTGGAAGGCCCCAATTCACCCCTCCACTTT
TRBV4-3	NA	TRBJ2-7	TRBD1	CASSQGPGQATVF	TGCGCCAGCAGCCAAGGCCCAGGACAGGCAACTGTCTTC
TRBV7-3	few	TRBJ2-7	TRBD1	CASSLSATGPYEQYF	TGTGCCAGCAGCTTATCTGCGACAGGGCCCTACGAGCAGTACTTC
TRBV29-1	few	TRBJ2-1	TRBD2	CSVDRVAGEINGQFF	TGCAGCGTTGATCGGGTAGCGGGGGAGATCAATGGGCAGTTCTTC
TRBV4-3	few	TRBJ2-7	NA	CASSQDDGYEQYF	TGCGCCAGCAGCCAAGATGACGGATACGAGCAGTACTTC
TRBV7-3	many	TRBJ2-1	NA	CASSRGAGWTGEQFF	TGTGCCAGCAGCAGAGGGGCAGGGTGGACTGGGGAGCAGTTCTTC
TRBV2	few	TRBJ2-5	NA	CASSEGRGKTQYF	TGTGCCAGCAGTGAAGGCAGGGGAAAGACCCAGTACTTC
TRBV7-9	many	TRBJ2-1	NA	CASSFQQADEQFF	TGTGCCAGCAGCTTCCAACAGGCAGATGAGCAGTTCTTC